These T cell receptor beta chains were read from a single sample in a study of blood T cell repertoires in COVID-19. Some clones are missing from TCRdb's copy, which holds only in-frame ones; the method was immunoSEQ multiplex PCR. The sample lists about 150,000 clones, over 70% seen once, with 6% to 7% in the top ten. The material sequenced was peripheral blood. These receptors were obtained from a man older than 75 with acute or convalescent COVID-19. Each CDR3 is given with its conserved first and last residue. Fields, in order: V gene, clone size, D gene, J gene, CDR3 protein, CDR3 DNA. The D gene is left open where the match is weak. Clone size is shown for a subset of rows, as once, few, many or a class of expanded clone.

V: TRBV29-1
size: -
D: TRBD1
J: TRBJ1-2
CDR3: CSVEDRDRGIYGYTF
DNA: TGCAGCGTTGAAGATCGGGACAGGGGCATCTATGGCTACACCTTC

V: TRBV5-1
size: few
D: -
J: TRBJ2-7
CDR3: CASRFGLSSYEQYF
DNA: TGCGCCAGCAGGTTCGGTTTGAGCTCCTACGAGCAGTACTTC

V: TRBV19
size: -
D: -
J: TRBJ1-1
CDR3: CASGRYSGGPNTEAFF
DNA: TGTGCCAGTGGGCGTTATTCCGGGGGACCGAACACTGAAGCTTTCTTT

V: TRBV5-6
size: once
D: -
J: TRBJ2-2
CDR3: CASSLGGIGTGELFF
DNA: TGTGCCAGCAGCTTGGGCGGGATCGGCACCGGGGAGCTGTTTTTT

V: TRBV5-4
size: -
D: -
J: TRBJ2-4
CDR3: CASSSGSQLAKNIQYF
DNA: TGTGCCAGCAGCTCTGGGAGCCAACTAGCCAAAAACATTCAGTACTTC

V: TRBV7-2
size: -
D: TRBD1
J: TRBJ1-2
CDR3: CASSLTGQGRTYGYTF
DNA: TGTGCCAGCAGCCTAACTGGACAGGGAAGAACCTATGGCTACACCTTC

V: TRBV5-5
size: -
D: -
J: TRBJ1-3
CDR3: CASSYGPRAGNTIYF
DNA: TGTGCCAGCAGCTACGGACCGAGGGCCGGAAACACCATATATTTT

V: TRBV9
size: -
D: TRBD2
J: TRBJ2-1
CDR3: CASSVVASGPYNEQFF
DNA: TGTGCCAGCAGCGTAGTTGCTAGCGGACCATACAATGAGCAGTTCTTC

V: TRBV5-1
size: -
D: TRBD2
J: TRBJ2-2
CDR3: CASSFVSGANTGELFF
DNA: TGCGCCAGCAGCTTTGTAAGCGGGGCGAACACCGGGGAGCTGTTTTTT

V: TRBV24-1
size: -
D: TRBD2
J: TRBJ2-1
CDR3: CATSDLSTSGSYNEQFF
DNA: TGTGCCACCAGTGATTTAAGCACTAGCGGGAGCTACAATGAGCAGTTCTTC

V: TRBV5-1
size: -
D: TRBD2
J: TRBJ2-7
CDR3: CASSEAGVSEQYF
DNA: TGCGCCAGCAGCGAGGCGGGGGTGAGCGAGCAGTACTTC

V: TRBV7-9
size: -
D: -
J: TRBJ1-3
CDR3: CASSFQGLGAGNTIYF
DNA: TGTGCCAGCAGCTTCCAGGGACTGGGGGCTGGAAACACCATATATTTT

V: TRBV2
size: -
D: TRBD1
J: TRBJ2-4
CDR3: CASSTGQGAKNIQYF
DNA: TGTGCCAGCAGTACTGGACAGGGAGCCAAAAACATTCAGTACTTC

V: TRBV3-1/TRBV3-2
size: -
D: -
J: TRBJ1-2
CDR3: CASSPGVGNYGYTF
DNA: TGTGCCAGCAGCCCGGGTGTTGGAAACTATGGCTACACCTTC

V: TRBV5-6
size: -
D: TRBD1
J: TRBJ1-1
CDR3: CASSDTGGMNTEAFF
DNA: TGTGCCAGCAGCGATACAGGGGGAATGAACACTGAAGCTTTCTTT

V: TRBV3-1/TRBV3-2
size: -
D: TRBD2
J: TRBJ2-3
CDR3: CASSTIAGGWPDTQYF
DNA: TGTGCCAGCAGTACTATAGCGGGAGGGTGGCCAGATACGCAGTATTTT